This T cell receptor beta chain was sequenced for a study of blood T cell repertoires in COVID-19. As for the study in general: Donors in the United States, Italy and Spain gave samples during acute or convalescent COVID-19. PBMCs, B-cell-depleted T cells, or T cells provided the cDNA or gDNA that made up the material.

Authors' processing steps: Estimated nucleated cell counts came from reference gene primer amplification. Measured with immunoSEQ multiplex PCR; TCRdb has only the in-frame clones, and not every one. V, J and clone size derive from that table, while D and trimming were established from the DNA sequence. The sample lists roughly 190,000 clones, approximately 84% seen once, with roughly 5% in the top ten. Germline V gene sequence: CDR1 LGHDT, CDR2 YNNKEL (reference sequence). V lost 4 bases, J lost 3 bases, and 12 bases lay in between. This CDR3 has 14 residues. The specimen was peripheral blood. The TCR originated in a woman between 70 and 85 years old with active or convalescent COVID-19. The chain couples TRBV3-1 (or the pseudogene TRBV3-2) to TRBJ1-1; D is unclear. Here the CDR3 reads CASSRSFGDTEAFF. The CDR3 nucleotides read TGTGCCAGCAGCCGTTCATTCGGGGACACTGAAGCTTTCTTT.